This TCR beta chain was sequenced during a study of cytomegalovirus exposure and HLA in healthy donors. A single count supports this clone. The antigen remains undetermined. Overall study results and limits: For most TCR sequences rarity was the rule, although some public TCRs occurred in many donors. CMV serostatus was the only immune exposure information that was available. TRBV6-2, TRBV6-3 and other indistinguishable V segments were excluded.

V was shortened by 5 bases and J by 5 bases, with 7 bases between the two germline ends. Per germline, CDR1 SGDLS and CDR2 YYNGEE. The CDR3 runs to 12 residues. PCR involved 60 Vbeta and 13 Jbeta primers. Assay: immunoSEQ multiplex PCR; the TCRdb copy retains only in-frame clones and omits some. The sample has more than 95,000 clones, around 80% seen once; the top ten hold approximately 10%. The receptor was isolated from a man aged 25 to 40 in good health and CMV-seropositive. This chain connects TRBV9 to TRBJ2-2, with a tentative D call TRBD1 (5 bases). Material for sequencing was PBMCs. CDR3: CASSRGTGELFF. CDR3 sequence (DNA): TGTGCCAGCAGTAGGGGTACCGGGGAGCTGTTTTTT.